The clone carrying this T cell receptor (beta chain) was seen a few times. Its target is unknown. MiXCR, run by TCRdb on the 5' RACE reads, gives a single entry per CDR3 protein. The sample includes some 790,000 distinct CDR3 sequences, 15% to 20% seen only once; the top ten take under 15%. The data were obtained in a study of identical twins. Whole-study findings and limits: Twin pairs' shared out-of-frame alpha sequences were enriched in low generation probability.

V trimming: 3 bases; J trimming: 4 bases; junction bases outside the gene matches: 9. CDR3 length equals 16 residues. Germline V gene sequence: CDR1 ENHRY, CDR2 SYGVKD. With no exceptions, donors were healthy Caucasians. These data also featured in a second study, about T cells expressing NK-cell markers.

The genes are TRBV10-3 and TRBJ2-3; 8 bases fit TRBD2. The sample taken for sequencing was PBMCs. The clonotype originates from a woman aged 18-30 years in good health. CDR3 nucleotide sequence: TGTGCCATCAGTGATCCCGGGGGGGCGAATCCAGATACGCAGTATTTT. Protein: CAISDPGGANPDTQYF.